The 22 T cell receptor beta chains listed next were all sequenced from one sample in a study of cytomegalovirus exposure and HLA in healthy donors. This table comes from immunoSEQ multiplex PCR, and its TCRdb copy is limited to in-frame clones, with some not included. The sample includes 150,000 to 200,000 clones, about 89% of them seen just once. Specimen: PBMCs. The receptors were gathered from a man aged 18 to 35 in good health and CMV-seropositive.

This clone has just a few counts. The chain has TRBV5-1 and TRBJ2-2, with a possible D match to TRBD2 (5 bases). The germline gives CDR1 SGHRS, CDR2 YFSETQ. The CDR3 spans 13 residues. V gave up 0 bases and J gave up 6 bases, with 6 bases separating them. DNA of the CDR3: TGCGCCAGCAGCTTGGTCGGGGCCGGGGAGCTGTTTTTT. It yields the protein CASSLVGAGELFF. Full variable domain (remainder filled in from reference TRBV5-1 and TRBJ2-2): KAGVTQTPRYLIKTRGQQVTLSCSPISGHRSVSWYQQTPGQGLQFLFEYFSETQRNKGNFPGRFSGRQFSNSRSEMNVSTLELGDSALYLCASSLVGAGELFFGEGSRLTVL.

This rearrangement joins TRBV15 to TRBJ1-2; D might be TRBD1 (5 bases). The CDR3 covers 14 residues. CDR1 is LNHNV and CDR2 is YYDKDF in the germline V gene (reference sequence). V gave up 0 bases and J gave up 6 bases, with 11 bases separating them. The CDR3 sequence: CATSRDRGLHGYTF. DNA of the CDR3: TGTGCCACCAGCAGAGATAGGGGTCTCCATGGCTACACCTTC. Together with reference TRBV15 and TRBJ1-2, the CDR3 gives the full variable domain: DAMVIQNPRYQVTQFGKPVTLSCSQTLNHNVMYWYQQKSSQAPKLLFHYYDKDFNNEADTPDNFQSRRPNTSFCFLDIRSPGLGDTAMYLCATSRDRGLHGYTFGSGTRLTVV.

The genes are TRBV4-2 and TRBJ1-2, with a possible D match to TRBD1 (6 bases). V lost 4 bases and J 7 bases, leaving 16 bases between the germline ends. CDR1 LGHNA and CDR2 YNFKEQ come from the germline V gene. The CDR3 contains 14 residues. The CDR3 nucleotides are TGTGCCAGCAGCCCCCTGGACAGAGAAGGTGGCTACACCTTC. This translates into CASSPLDREGGYTF.

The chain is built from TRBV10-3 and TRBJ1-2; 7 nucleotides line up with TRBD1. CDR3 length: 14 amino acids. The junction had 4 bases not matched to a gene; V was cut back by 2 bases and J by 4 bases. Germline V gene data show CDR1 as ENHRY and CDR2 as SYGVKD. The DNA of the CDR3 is TGTGCCATCAGTGAGACAGGGGACCTCTATGGCTACACCTTC. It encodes CAISETGDLYGYTF.

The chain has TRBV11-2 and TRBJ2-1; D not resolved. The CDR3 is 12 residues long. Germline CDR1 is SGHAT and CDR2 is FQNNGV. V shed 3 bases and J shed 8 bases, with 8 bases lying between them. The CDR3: CASSFGRDEQFF. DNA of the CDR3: TGTGCCAGCAGCTTCGGTCGGGATGAGCAGTTCTTC.

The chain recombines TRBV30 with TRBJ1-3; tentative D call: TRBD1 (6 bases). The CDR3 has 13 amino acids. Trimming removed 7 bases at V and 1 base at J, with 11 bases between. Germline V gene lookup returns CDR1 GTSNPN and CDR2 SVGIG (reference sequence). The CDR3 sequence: CALQGNSGNTIYF. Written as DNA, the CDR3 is TGTGCCTTACAGGGAAATTCTGGAAACACCATATATTTT.

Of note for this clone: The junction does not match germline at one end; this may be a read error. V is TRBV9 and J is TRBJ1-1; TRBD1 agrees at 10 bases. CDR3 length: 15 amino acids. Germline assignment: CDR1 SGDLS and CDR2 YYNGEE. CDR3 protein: CASSVGSGQGRTFVF. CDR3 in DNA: TGTGCCAGCAGCGTAGGGTCGGGACAGGGGCGGACTTTCGTCTTT.

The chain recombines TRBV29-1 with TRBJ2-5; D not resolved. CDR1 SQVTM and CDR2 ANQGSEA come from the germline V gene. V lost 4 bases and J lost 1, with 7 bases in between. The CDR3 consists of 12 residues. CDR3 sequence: CSVVQFQETQYF. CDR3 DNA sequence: TGCAGCGTTGTACAGTTCCAAGAGACCCAGTACTTC.

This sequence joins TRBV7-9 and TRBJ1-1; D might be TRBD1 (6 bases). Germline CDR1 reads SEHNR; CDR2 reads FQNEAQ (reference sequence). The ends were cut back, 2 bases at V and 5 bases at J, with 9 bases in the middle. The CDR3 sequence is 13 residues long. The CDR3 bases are TGTGCCAGCAGCTTAACAGGGTTGACTGAAGCTTTCTTT. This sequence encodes CASSLTGLTEAFF.

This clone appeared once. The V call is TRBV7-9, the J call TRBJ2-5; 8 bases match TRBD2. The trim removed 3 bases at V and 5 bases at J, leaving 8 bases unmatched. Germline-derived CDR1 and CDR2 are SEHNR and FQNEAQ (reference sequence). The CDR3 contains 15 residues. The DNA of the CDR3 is TGTGCCAGCAGCTTCGGACTAGCCGACTCGGAGACCCAGTACTTC. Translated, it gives CASSFGLADSETQYF. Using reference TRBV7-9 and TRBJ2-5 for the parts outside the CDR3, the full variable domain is DTGVSQNPRHKITKRGQNVTFRCDPISEHNRLYWYRQTLGQGPEFLTYFQNEAQLEKSRLLSDRFSAERPKGSFSTLEIQRTEQGDSAMYLCASSFGLADSETQYFGPGTRLLVL.

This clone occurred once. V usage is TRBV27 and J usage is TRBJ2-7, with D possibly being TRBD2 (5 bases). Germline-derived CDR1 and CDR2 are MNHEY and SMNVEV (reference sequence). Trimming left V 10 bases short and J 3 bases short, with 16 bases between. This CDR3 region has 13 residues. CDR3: CATSAGLFYEQYF. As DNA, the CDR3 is TGTGCCACATCCGCGGGTCTGTTCTACGAGCAGTACTTC.

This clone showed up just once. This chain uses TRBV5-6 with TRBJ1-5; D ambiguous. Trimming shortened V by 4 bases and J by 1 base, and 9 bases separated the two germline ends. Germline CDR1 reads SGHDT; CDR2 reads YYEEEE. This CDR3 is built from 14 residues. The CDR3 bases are TGTGCCAGCAGCCGACTCGACAGCAATCAGCCCCAGCATTTT. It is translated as CASSRLDSNQPQHF.

The CDR3, as DNA: TGCGCCAGCAGTCAGGACAGGGTAGCCTTCGGGGAGCAGTACTTC. It yields the protein CASSQDRVAFGEQYF. J is TRBJ2-7 and V is TRBV4-3, with 8 bases lining up with TRBD1. The CDR3 contains 15 residues. CDR1 and CDR2 (germline): LGHNA, YSLEER. Trimming cost V 6 bases and J 7 bases; bases outside gene matches: 14.

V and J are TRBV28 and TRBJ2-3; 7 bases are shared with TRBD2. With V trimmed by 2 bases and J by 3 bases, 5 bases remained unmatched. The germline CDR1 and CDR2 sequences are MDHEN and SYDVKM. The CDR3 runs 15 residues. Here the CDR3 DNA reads TGTGCCAGCAGTTTACGGGGAGGGTGGACAGATACGCAGTATTTT. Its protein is CASSLRGGWTDTQYF.

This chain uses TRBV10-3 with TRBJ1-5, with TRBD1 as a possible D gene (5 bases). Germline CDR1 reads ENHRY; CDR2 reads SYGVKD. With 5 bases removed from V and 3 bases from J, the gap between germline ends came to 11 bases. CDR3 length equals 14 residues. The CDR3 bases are TGTGCCATCAGTCAGGGTCGGTCCAATCAGCCCCAGCATTTT. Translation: CAISQGRSNQPQHF.

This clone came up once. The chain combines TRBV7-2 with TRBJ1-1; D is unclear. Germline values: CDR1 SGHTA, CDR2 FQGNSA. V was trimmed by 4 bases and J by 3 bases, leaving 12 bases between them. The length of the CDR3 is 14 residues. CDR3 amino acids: CASSSSGIHTEAFF. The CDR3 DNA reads TGTGCCAGCAGCTCATCCGGGATCCACACTGAAGCTTTCTTT.

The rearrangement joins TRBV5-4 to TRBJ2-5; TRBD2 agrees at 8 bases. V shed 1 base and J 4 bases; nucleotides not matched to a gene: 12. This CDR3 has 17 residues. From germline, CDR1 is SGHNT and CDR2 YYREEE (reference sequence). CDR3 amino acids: CASSLRAGGGLGETQYF. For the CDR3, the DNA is TGTGCCAGCAGCTTGAGGGCGGGGGGAGGTTTAGGAGAGACCCAGTACTTC.

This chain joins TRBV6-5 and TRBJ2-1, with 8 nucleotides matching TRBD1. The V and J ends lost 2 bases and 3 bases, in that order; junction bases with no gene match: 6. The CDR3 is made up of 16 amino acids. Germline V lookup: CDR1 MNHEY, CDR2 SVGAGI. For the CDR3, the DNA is TGTGCCAGCAGTTACACAGGGGGGTATGACTACAATGAGCAGTTCTTC. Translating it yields CASSYTGGYDYNEQFF.

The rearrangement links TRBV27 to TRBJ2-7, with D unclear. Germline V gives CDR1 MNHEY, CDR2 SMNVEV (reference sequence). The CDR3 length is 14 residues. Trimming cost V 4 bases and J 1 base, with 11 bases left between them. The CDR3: CASSSSLSSYEQYF. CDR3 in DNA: TGTGCCAGCAGTTCCTCCCTTTCGTCCTACGAGCAGTACTTC.

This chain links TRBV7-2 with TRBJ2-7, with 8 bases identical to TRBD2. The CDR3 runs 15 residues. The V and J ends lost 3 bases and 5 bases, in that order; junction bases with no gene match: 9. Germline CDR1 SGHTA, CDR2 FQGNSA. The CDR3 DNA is TGTGCCAGCAGCTTTGCGACGGGGGGGCCGGACGAGCAGTACTTC. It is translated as CASSFATGGPDEQYF.

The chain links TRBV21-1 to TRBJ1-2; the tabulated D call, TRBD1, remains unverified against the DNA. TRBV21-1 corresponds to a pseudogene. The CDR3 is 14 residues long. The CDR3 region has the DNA TGTGCCAGCAGCAAAGAAGCAGGGAACTATGGCTACACCTTC. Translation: CASSKEAGNYGYTF.

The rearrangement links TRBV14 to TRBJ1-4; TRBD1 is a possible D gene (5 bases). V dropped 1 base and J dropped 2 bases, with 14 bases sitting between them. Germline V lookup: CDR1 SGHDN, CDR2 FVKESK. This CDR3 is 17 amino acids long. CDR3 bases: TGTGCCAGCAGCCAAGGGTTCCAGGGATGGACTAATGAAAAACTGTTTTTT. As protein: CASSQGFQGWTNEKLFF.